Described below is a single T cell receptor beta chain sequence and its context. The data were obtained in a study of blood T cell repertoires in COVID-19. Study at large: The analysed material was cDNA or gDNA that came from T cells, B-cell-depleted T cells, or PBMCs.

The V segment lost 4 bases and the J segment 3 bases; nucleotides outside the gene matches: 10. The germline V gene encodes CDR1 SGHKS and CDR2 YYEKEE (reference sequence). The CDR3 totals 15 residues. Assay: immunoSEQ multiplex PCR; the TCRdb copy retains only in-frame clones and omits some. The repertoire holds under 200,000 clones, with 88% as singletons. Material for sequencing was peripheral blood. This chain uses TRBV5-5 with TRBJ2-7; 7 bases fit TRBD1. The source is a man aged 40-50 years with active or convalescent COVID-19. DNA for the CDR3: TGTGCCAGCAGCCCCCGGGACAGCCCAATCTACGAGCAGTACTTC. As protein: CASSPRDSPIYEQYF.